This T cell receptor beta chain originates from a study of cytomegalovirus exposure and HLA in healthy donors. Concerning this clone: The antigen remains undetermined.

Study-wide results and caveats: Later analysis reportedly placed an Asian-associated ancestry cluster below the roughly 690-donor mean in N-insertions.

Germline values: CDR1 SGHNT, CDR2 YYREEE (reference sequence). The V segment lost 1 base and the J segment 1 base; nucleotides outside the gene matches: 4. The CDR3 spans 18 residues. Researchers ran the PCR with 60 Vbeta and 13 Jbeta primers. Method: immunoSEQ multiplex PCR; TCRdb's copy keeps in-frame clones and lacks some. Among about 150,000 clones, roughly 80% were seen once, and the ten largest hold 1.3%. The chain couples TRBV5-4 to TRBJ2-2, with 13 bases matching TRBD2. The source material was PBMCs. This receptor was identified in a man aged 50-59 years in good health and CMV-seropositive. CDR3 residues: CASSLTSGRARNTGELFF. The CDR3 DNA reads as TGTGCCAGCAGCTTGACTAGCGGGAGGGCCAGGAACACCGGGGAGCTGTTTTTT.